This TCR beta chain was identified during a study of shared clonotypes between healthy human individuals. Selected positively for CCR7 and CD45RO-negative, naive CD8 cells excluded terminally differentiated effector memory CD45RA+ cells. The germline V gene encodes CDR1 SGHRS and CDR2 YFSETQ. This CDR3 has 15 residues. V was cut by 0 bases and J by 3 bases, with 10 bases left in between. Produced via immunoSEQ multiplex PCR; TCRdb's table is partial and in-frame only. The repertoire includes about 580,000 clones, more than 95% of them detected once, and approximately 0.3% sits in the top ten. V usage is TRBV5-1 and J usage is TRBJ2-1; no firm D call. This receptor was identified in a man aged 25-45 years in good health. The source material was naive CD8+ T cells sorted from blood. Written as DNA, the CDR3 is TGCGCCAGCAGCTTGGTTCTAGGTCTCTACAATGAGCAGTTCTTC. Its protein product is CASSLVLGLYNEQFF.